A selection of T cell receptor beta chains follows, all from one sample in a study of T cell repertoires in cytomegalovirus infection. These TCRs are of unknown antigen specificity. TCRdb reprocessed the reads with MiXCR, giving one entry per CDR3 protein. This sample carries approximately 73,000 distinct CDR3 sequences, 35% to 50% of them seen once, and the ten largest clones take 93%. The starting material was CD8+ T cells from cultured PBMCs, obtained from culture after CMV antigen stimulation. The receptors originated from a human donor in good health (CMV status not recorded). Some clones in this sample may be carry-over from other donors' samples. Each CDR3 is given with its conserved first and last residue. Fields, in order: D gene, J gene, clone size, V gene, CDR3 length, CDR3 protein, CDR3 DNA. A D gene is named only where the DNA matches it firmly. Size is omitted from some rows. Given values are once, few, many or a class for expanded clones.

TRBD2 | TRBJ2-6 | NA | TRBV13 | 17 | CASSHRTSWSGANVLTF | TGTGCCAGCAGCCATCGGACTAGCTGGTCTGGGGCCAACGTCCTGACTTTC
NA | TRBJ1-5 | few | TRBV12-3/TRBV12-4 | 14 | CASSRSASNQPQHF | TGTGCCAGCAGTAGGAGTGCTAGCAATCAGCCCCAGCATTTT
TRBD2 | TRBJ2-1 | few | TRBV7-2 | 19 | CASSLVSSGGAGSYNEQFF | TGTGCCAGCAGCTTAGTGTCTAGCGGGGGGGCCGGCTCCTACAATGAGCAGTTCTTC
NA | TRBJ2-7 | NA | TRBV12-3/TRBV12-4 | 14 | CASSLGAIPYEQYF | TGTGCCAGCAGTTTAGGGGCAATACCCTACGAGCAGTACTTC
NA | TRBJ2-6 | NA | TRBV7-9 | 15 | CASSLAAGGANVLTF | TGTGCCAGCAGCTTAGCGGCAGGTGGGGCCAACGTCCTGACTTTC
TRBD1 | TRBJ2-6 | NA | TRBV5-1 | 20 | CASSSPGTGLLSSGANVLTF | TGCGCCAGCAGCTCTCCCGGGACAGGTTTATTGAGCTCTGGGGCCAACGTCCTGACTTTC
TRBD2 | TRBJ2-2 | NA | TRBV7-8 | 18 | CASSPHLAGGAYTGELFF | TGTGCCAGCAGCCCCCATCTAGCGGGAGGGGCTTACACCGGGGAGCTGTTTTTT
NA | TRBJ1-2 | NA | TRBV6-1 | 14 | CASSELGGWNGYTF | TGTGCCAGCAGTGAGTTGGGGGGATGGAATGGCTACACCTTC
TRBD2 | TRBJ2-7 | NA | TRBV20-1 | 15 | CSADLAGGPYDEQYF | TGCAGTGCTGACTTGGCGGGGGGGCCCTACGACGAGCAGTACTTC
TRBD1 | TRBJ1-1 | NA | TRBV12-3/TRBV12-4 | 16 | CASPKPGTGGNTEAFF | TGTGCCAGCCCCAAACCAGGGACAGGGGGCAACACTGAAGCTTTCTTT
NA | TRBJ2-1 | NA | TRBV7-8 | 13 | CASSHPVGEERFF | TGTGCCAGCAGCCACCCGGTCGGGGAGGAACGCTTCTTC
NA | TRBJ2-7 | NA | TRBV12-3/TRBV12-4 | 14 | CASSLSVLYEGQYF | TGTGCCAGCAGTTTATCGGTCCTCTACGAAGGGCAGTACTTC
NA | TRBJ1-5 | NA | TRBV12-3/TRBV12-4 | 17 | CASSKSVTGSSNQPQHF | TGTGCCAGCAGTAAATCTGTGACAGGAAGCTCCAATCAGCCCCAGCATTTT
TRBD1 | TRBJ2-1 | many | TRBV7-8 | 16 | CASRSKPGQSHNEQFF | TGTGCCAGCAGGAGTAAACCGGGACAGAGTCACAATGAGCAGTTCTTC
TRBD1 | TRBJ2-2 | NA | TRBV19 | 17 | CASRNTGVAGHTGELFF | TGTGCCAGCCGGAATACAGGGGTAGCAGGTCACACCGGGGAGCTGTTTTTT
NA | TRBJ1-1 | NA | TRBV12-3/TRBV12-4 | 15 | CASSLGRAMNTEAFF | TGTGCCAGCAGTTTGGGGCGGGCGATGAACACTGAAGCTTTCTTT
NA | TRBJ2-7 | NA | TRBV5-8 | 14 | CASSLRGGSYEQYF | TGTGCCAGCAGCTTGAGGGGGGGCTCCTACGAGCAGTACTTC
NA | TRBJ2-2 | few | TRBV27 | 17 | CASSGWAGNGNTGELFF | TGTGCCAGCAGTGGGTGGGCCGGCAATGGGAACACCGGGGAGCTGTTTTTT
TRBD2 | TRBJ2-1 | NA | TRBV6-2/TRBV6-3 | 19 | CASSFTVALGRGVNNEQFF | TGTGCCAGCAGTTTCACAGTCGCACTAGGGCGGGGGGTGAACAATGAGCAGTTCTTC
NA | TRBJ1-6 | few | TRBV7-2 | 16 | CASSLAGGTYNSPLHF | TGTGCCAGCAGCTTAGCGGGGGGGACCTATAATTCACCCCTCCACTTT
NA | TRBJ2-5 | few | TRBV12-3/TRBV12-4 | 15 | CASSLRGVRGETQYF | TGTGCCAGCAGCCTCCGGGGGGTCAGGGGAGAGACCCAGTACTTC
NA | TRBJ2-7 | NA | TRBV11-2 | 14 | CASSLVQGIVEQYF | TGTGCCAGCAGCTTGGTACAGGGCATTGTCGAGCAGTACTTC
TRBD2 | TRBJ2-1 | many | TRBV7-2 | 18 | CASSLVVGLAGARDEQFF | TGTGCCAGCAGCTTAGTGGTGGGGCTAGCGGGGGCCAGGGATGAGCAGTTCTTC
NA | TRBJ2-7 | NA | TRBV24-1 | 13 | CATKWSLPYKQYF | TGTGCCACCAAGTGGAGCTTACCCTACAAGCAGTACTTC
TRBD2 | TRBJ2-7 | NA | TRBV19 | 13 | CASSFTSGYEQYF | TGTGCCAGTAGTTTCACTAGCGGCTACGAGCAGTACTTC
NA | TRBJ1-5 | once | TRBV19 | 15 | CASSPTGETGRPQHF | TGTGCCAGTAGTCCGACAGGTGAAACGGGACGGCCCCAGCATTTT
NA | TRBJ1-5 | few | TRBV6-2/TRBV6-3 | 16 | CASSYSSAELHQPQHF | TGTGCCAGCAGTTACTCGTCGGCAGAACTCCATCAGCCCCAGCATTTT
NA | TRBJ2-7 | many | TRBV7-8 | 15 | CASSLWWESSYEQYF | TGTGCCAGCAGCTTATGGTGGGAGTCCTCCTACGAGCAGTACTTC
NA | TRBJ1-6 | NA | TRBV7-8 | 14 | CASGQPPYNSPLHF | TGTGCCAGCGGACAACCACCCTATAATTCACCCCTCCACTTT
NA | TRBJ2-1 | NA | TRBV28 | 16 | CASSPRGPLGWNEQFF | TGTGCCAGCAGTCCCAGGGGCCCCTTGGGGTGGAATGAGCAGTTCTTC
NA | TRBJ2-5 | NA | TRBV6-5 | 14 | CASRVASVSETQYF | TGTGCCAGCAGGGTAGCGTCCGTCTCAGAGACCCAGTACTTC
NA | TRBJ1-1 | NA | TRBV5-1 | 13 | CASSLVPSNEAFF | TGCGCCAGCAGCTTGGTGCCGTCCAACGAAGCTTTCTTT
NA | TRBJ2-3 | few | TRBV9 | 14 | CASSVGSGVDTQYF | TGTGCCAGCAGCGTAGGTTCAGGGGTAGATACGCAGTATTTT
NA | TRBJ2-1 | many | TRBV11-1 | 14 | CASSRWWEYGEQFF | TGTGCCAGCAGCAGGTGGTGGGAATATGGTGAGCAGTTCTTC
NA | TRBJ2-5 | many | TRBV28 | 15 | CASSLRGTTLRAQYF | TGTGCCAGCAGTTTAAGAGGGACGACACTGAGGGCCCAGTACTTC
NA | TRBJ2-7 | NA | TRBV12-5 | 15 | CASGAPEGGSYEQYF | TGTGCTAGTGGAGCCCCCGAGGGGGGTTCTTACGAGCAGTACTTC
NA | TRBJ2-1 | NA | TRBV27 | 15 | CASSFTGSSYNEQFF | TGTGCCAGCAGTTTCACAGGCAGCTCCTACAATGAGCAGTTCTTC
TRBD1 | TRBJ1-2 | NA | TRBV2 | 14 | CASSQTGTGFGYTF | TGTGCCAGCAGTCAAACCGGGACAGGGTTTGGCTACACCTTC
NA | TRBJ1-2 | NA | TRBV19 | 14 | CASSATQGGYGYTF | TGTGCCAGTAGTGCTACACAAGGAGGCTATGGCTACACCTTC
NA | TRBJ1-1 | NA | TRBV14 | 17 | CASSQARLGDPNTEAFF | TGTGCCAGCAGCCAAGCCCGCCTGGGGGACCCGAACACTGAAGCTTTCTTT
TRBD1 | TRBJ1-1 | few | TRBV4-1 | 16 | CASSPTREGALTEAFF | TGCGCCAGCAGCCCGACTCGAGAGGGGGCATTAACTGAAGCTTTCTTT
TRBD1 | TRBJ2-5 | NA | TRBV12-5 | 15 | CASGLGRQGQETQYF | TGTGCTAGTGGTTTGGGAAGACAGGGGCAAGAGACCCAGTACTTC